A selection of T cell receptor beta chains follows, all from one sample in a study of cytomegalovirus exposure and HLA in healthy donors. Data came from immunoSEQ multiplex PCR; TCRdb stores just in-frame clones and leaves some out. This repertoire shows some 65,000 clones, about 72% found once; its top ten account for under 3%. Sequencing was performed on PBMCs. The receptors here all came from a girl under 18 in good health and CMV-seropositive. CDR3s include the opening cysteine and the closing phenylalanine or tryptophan. Clone sizes are given selectively: once, few, many, or a class where the clone is expanded.

v_gene: TRBV5-6
abundance: -
CDR3aa: CASSPSSYEQYF

v_gene: TRBV2
abundance: few
CDR3aa: CASSDAGTSTDTQYF

v_gene: TRBV4-1
abundance: -
CDR3aa: CASSRGGGQIVDGYTF

v_gene: TRBV2
abundance: -
CDR3aa: CASTGLALETQYF

v_gene: TRBV7-9
abundance: -
CDR3aa: CASSRDRDNYGYTF

v_gene: TRBV10-3
abundance: -
CDR3aa: CAILPGTGGDSPLHF

v_gene: TRBV7-9
abundance: -
CDR3aa: CASSLSGTEAFF

v_gene: TRBV11-2
abundance: -
CDR3aa: CASSFRDRGHSPLHF

v_gene: TRBV7-6
abundance: once
CDR3aa: CASSLGPDRYEQFF

v_gene: TRBV9
abundance: -
CDR3aa: CASSESGSNQPQHF

v_gene: TRBV28
abundance: -
CDR3aa: CASSPRFGTGWYEQFF

v_gene: TRBV6-1
abundance: few
CDR3aa: CASSELQQPNTEAFF

v_gene: TRBV5-1
abundance: -
CDR3aa: CASSSKQGLNTEAFF

v_gene: TRBV9
abundance: -
CDR3aa: CASSEHDRVGLFF

v_gene: TRBV28
abundance: few
CDR3aa: CASLKTGNTEAFF

v_gene: TRBV7-2
abundance: -
CDR3aa: CASSLSGSPGNGYTF

v_gene: TRBV10-2
abundance: -
CDR3aa: CASSRGSGGLDIQYF

v_gene: TRBV5-6
abundance: -
CDR3aa: CASSRDTSYEQYF

v_gene: TRBV6-4
abundance: -
CDR3aa: CASRGQPDQPQHF

v_gene: TRBV4-1
abundance: -
CDR3aa: CASSQPLGGGYEQFF

v_gene: TRBV27
abundance: -
CDR3aa: CASRPTWGQGNEQYF

v_gene: TRBV6-1
abundance: -
CDR3aa: CASSRLAIGEDTQYF

v_gene: TRBV9
abundance: -
CDR3aa: CASSVGPGTEQYF

v_gene: TRBV19
abundance: -
CDR3aa: CASSRTGSDEQFF

v_gene: TRBV4-1
abundance: -
CDR3aa: CASSSTTGKLYEQYF

v_gene: TRBV18
abundance: -
CDR3aa: CASSPQQGGGYGYTF

v_gene: TRBV15
abundance: -
CDR3aa: CATSRGRTSRHNEQFF

v_gene: TRBV18
abundance: -
CDR3aa: CASSPGPNQPQHF

v_gene: TRBV13
abundance: -
CDR3aa: CASSFGTSGNYEQYF

v_gene: TRBV30
abundance: -
CDR3aa: CAWSSSSRTENIQYF

v_gene: TRBV19
abundance: -
CDR3aa: CASSILRVRSTDTQYF

v_gene: TRBV2
abundance: -
CDR3aa: CASSDTGEVTLMNTEAFF

v_gene: TRBV30
abundance: few
CDR3aa: CAWSVGGFGQPQHF

v_gene: TRBV14
abundance: once
CDR3aa: CASSPRDYQETQYF

v_gene: TRBV7-2
abundance: once
CDR3aa: CASSFGTSYRVEQFF

v_gene: TRBV6-1
abundance: -
CDR3aa: CASSGAINQPQHF

v_gene: TRBV4-3
abundance: -
CDR3aa: CASSQDYSPPHNEQFF

v_gene: TRBV9
abundance: -
CDR3aa: CASSASIWGGYNEQFF

v_gene: TRBV7-9
abundance: -
CDR3aa: CASSLEESSYEQYF

v_gene: TRBV18
abundance: -
CDR3aa: CASSQAGTAYNEQFF

v_gene: TRBV6-5
abundance: -
CDR3aa: CASSSGTGPPGYTF

v_gene: TRBV28
abundance: -
CDR3aa: CASSRPDSLSSNQPQHF

v_gene: TRBV13
abundance: -
CDR3aa: CASSLVGGTYNEQFF

v_gene: TRBV15
abundance: -
CDR3aa: CATSRVGGDGYTF

v_gene: TRBV15
abundance: -
CDR3aa: CATSSAAHPGYEQYF

v_gene: TRBV7-2
abundance: -
CDR3aa: CASSRTGSGETQYF

v_gene: TRBV30
abundance: few
CDR3aa: CAWAGGGDQPQHF

v_gene: TRBV5-8
abundance: -
CDR3aa: CASSYGQGFSGANVLTF

v_gene: TRBV25-1
abundance: -
CDR3aa: CASSDRTENLDTQYF

v_gene: TRBV6-5
abundance: few
CDR3aa: CASSYSRWSGTEAFF

v_gene: TRBV30
abundance: -
CDR3aa: CALPLQGAINYGYTF

v_gene: TRBV14
abundance: -
CDR3aa: CASSLAGTGGRGYTF

v_gene: TRBV2
abundance: -
CDR3aa: CASTGVNQPQHF

v_gene: TRBV5-4
abundance: -
CDR3aa: CASSLKGTGEGYTF

v_gene: TRBV18
abundance: -
CDR3aa: CASSPRGRTSTEAFF

v_gene: TRBV15
abundance: -
CDR3aa: CATSSGILNTGELFF

v_gene: TRBV4-1
abundance: many
CDR3aa: CASSQIQGARNSEQYF

v_gene: TRBV7-2
abundance: -
CDR3aa: CASSLGATGTGAYEQYF

v_gene: TRBV7-2
abundance: -
CDR3aa: CASSRVRRDLAYEQYF

v_gene: TRBV30
abundance: -
CDR3aa: CAWSRGERYEQYF